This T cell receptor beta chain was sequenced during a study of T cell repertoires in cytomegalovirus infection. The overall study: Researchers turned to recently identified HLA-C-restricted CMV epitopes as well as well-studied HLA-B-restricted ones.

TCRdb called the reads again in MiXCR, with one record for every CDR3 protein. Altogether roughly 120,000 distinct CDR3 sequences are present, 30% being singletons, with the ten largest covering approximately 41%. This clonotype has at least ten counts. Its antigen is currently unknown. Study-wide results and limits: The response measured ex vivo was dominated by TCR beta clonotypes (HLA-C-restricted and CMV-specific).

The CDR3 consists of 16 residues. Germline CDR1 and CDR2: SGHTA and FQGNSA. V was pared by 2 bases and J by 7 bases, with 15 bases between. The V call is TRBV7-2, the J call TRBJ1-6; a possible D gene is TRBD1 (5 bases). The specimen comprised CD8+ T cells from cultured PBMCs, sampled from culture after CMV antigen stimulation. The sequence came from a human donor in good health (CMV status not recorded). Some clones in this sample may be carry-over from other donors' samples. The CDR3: CASSLRSAGTNSPLHF. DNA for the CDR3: TGTGCCAGCAGCTTACGGTCAGCAGGGACGAATTCACCCCTCCACTTT.